Listed below are T cell receptor beta chains from one sample, sequenced in a study of cytomegalovirus exposure and HLA in healthy donors. Some clones are missing from TCRdb's copy, which holds only in-frame ones; the method was immunoSEQ multiplex PCR. Of about 160,000 clones in the sample, just under 85% were seen once. Sequencing was carried out using PBMCs. These receptors were obtained from a man younger than 45 in good health and CMV-seropositive. Each CDR3 is given with its conserved first and last residue. Fields, in order: D gene, V gene, clone size, J gene, CDR3 protein, CDR3 DNA. A D gene is named only where the DNA matches it firmly. The size of a clone is reported for some rows only, either as once, few or many, or as a class for expanded clones.

d_call: TRBD1
v_call: TRBV5-1
clone_size: .
j_call: TRBJ1-1
cdr3_aa: CASRPPGQGATFMNTEAFF
cdr3_nt: TGCGCCAGCAGACCTCCGGGACAGGGGGCCACCTTCATGAACACTGAAGCTTTCTTT

d_call: .
v_call: TRBV4-3
clone_size: .
j_call: TRBJ1-3
cdr3_aa: CASSHQTESGNTIYF
cdr3_nt: TGCGCCAGCAGCCACCAGACAGAGTCTGGAAACACCATATATTTT

d_call: .
v_call: TRBV30
clone_size: .
j_call: TRBJ2-5
cdr3_aa: CAWTASRDQETQYF
cdr3_nt: TGTGCCTGGACCGCCAGCAGGGACCAAGAGACCCAGTACTTC

d_call: TRBD1
v_call: TRBV5-6
clone_size: .
j_call: TRBJ2-7
cdr3_aa: CASSLGGTGTYEQYF
cdr3_nt: TGTGCCAGCAGCTTGGGGGGGACAGGGACCTACGAGCAGTACTTC

d_call: .
v_call: TRBV27
clone_size: .
j_call: TRBJ1-5
cdr3_aa: CASSSLQGGNQPQHF
cdr3_nt: TGTGCCAGCAGTTCCCTACAGGGCGGCAATCAGCCCCAGCATTTT

d_call: TRBD1
v_call: TRBV4-1
clone_size: once
j_call: TRBJ1-5
cdr3_aa: CASSQNRGQDQPQHF
cdr3_nt: TGCGCCAGCAGCCAAAACAGGGGGCAGGATCAGCCCCAGCATTTT

d_call: .
v_call: TRBV2
clone_size: .
j_call: TRBJ1-5
cdr3_aa: CASSTDFSSNQPQHF
cdr3_nt: TGTGCCAGCAGTACGGACTTTAGCAGCAATCAGCCCCAGCATTTT

d_call: TRBD2
v_call: TRBV11-1
clone_size: .
j_call: TRBJ2-7
cdr3_aa: CASTWTSGGYEQYF
cdr3_nt: TGTGCCAGCACCTGGACTAGCGGGGGTTACGAGCAGTACTTC

d_call: .
v_call: TRBV7-2
clone_size: .
j_call: TRBJ2-5
cdr3_aa: CASSLDYGETQYF
cdr3_nt: TGTGCCAGCAGCTTAGACTATGGGGAGACCCAGTACTTC

d_call: TRBD2
v_call: TRBV10-3
clone_size: .
j_call: TRBJ2-1
cdr3_aa: CAVLAGGSLAEQFF
cdr3_nt: TGTGCCGTACTAGCGGGGGGGAGTCTGGCTGAGCAGTTCTTC

d_call: .
v_call: TRBV4-3
clone_size: .
j_call: TRBJ1-2
cdr3_aa: CASSQGHTGFGGYTF
cdr3_nt: TGCGCCAGCAGCCAAGGGCACACAGGGTTTGGTGGCTACACCTTC

d_call: .
v_call: TRBV7-8
clone_size: .
j_call: TRBJ2-3
cdr3_aa: CASSLLRWGTDTQYF
cdr3_nt: TGTGCCAGCAGCTTATTGAGGTGGGGCACAGATACGCAGTATTTT

d_call: TRBD2
v_call: TRBV7-6
clone_size: .
j_call: TRBJ2-1
cdr3_aa: CASSSLAGGRGEQFF
cdr3_nt: TGTGCCAGCAGCTCTCTAGCGGGGGGCCGCGGTGAGCAGTTCTTC

d_call: TRBD1
v_call: TRBV15
clone_size: .
j_call: TRBJ2-3
cdr3_aa: CATSRDVRGPVTDTQYF
cdr3_nt: TGTGCCACCAGCAGAGATGTCAGGGGGCCGGTCACAGATACGCAGTATTTT

d_call: .
v_call: TRBV7-8
clone_size: .
j_call: TRBJ1-5
cdr3_aa: CASSLGGGVNQPQHF
cdr3_nt: TGTGCCAGCAGCTTAGGAGGCGGCGTCAATCAGCCCCAGCATTTT

d_call: .
v_call: TRBV6-1
clone_size: .
j_call: TRBJ2-7
cdr3_aa: CASSEHRVAYEQYF
cdr3_nt: TGTGCCAGCAGTGAACACAGGGTGGCCTACGAGCAGTACTTC

d_call: .
v_call: TRBV18
clone_size: .
j_call: TRBJ2-6
cdr3_aa: CASSRVSGANVLTF
cdr3_nt: TGTGCCAGCTCGCGGGTCTCTGGGGCCAACGTCCTGACTTTC

d_call: TRBD1
v_call: TRBV6-5
clone_size: few
j_call: TRBJ1-6
cdr3_aa: CASSDRGRDSPLHF
cdr3_nt: TGTGCCAGCAGTGACAGGGGGCGTGATTCACCCCTCCACTTT

d_call: .
v_call: TRBV4-3
clone_size: few
j_call: TRBJ2-7
cdr3_aa: CASSQDRRGGNYEQYF
cdr3_nt: TGCGCCAGCAGCCAAGATCGAAGGGGTGGAAACTACGAGCAGTACTTC

d_call: TRBD1
v_call: TRBV6-1
clone_size: once
j_call: TRBJ1-5
cdr3_aa: CASRPTGEGNQPQHF
cdr3_nt: TGTGCCAGCAGACCCACAGGGGAGGGCAATCAGCCCCAGCATTTT

d_call: TRBD2
v_call: TRBV29-1
clone_size: .
j_call: TRBJ2-7
cdr3_aa: CSVSGGHSYEQYF
cdr3_nt: TGCAGCGTAAGCGGGGGGCACTCCTACGAGCAGTACTTC

d_call: TRBD2
v_call: TRBV7-6
clone_size: .
j_call: TRBJ2-5
cdr3_aa: CASSQQGGWETQYF
cdr3_nt: TGTGCCAGCAGCCAGCAGGGAGGGTGGGAGACCCAGTACTTC

d_call: .
v_call: TRBV2
clone_size: once
j_call: TRBJ2-5
cdr3_aa: CASGSRGLETQYF
cdr3_nt: TGTGCCAGCGGGAGTAGGGGGTTAGAGACCCAGTACTTC

d_call: TRBD1
v_call: TRBV7-2
clone_size: .
j_call: TRBJ2-2
cdr3_aa: CASSPGPFRDRGTGELFF
cdr3_nt: TGTGCCAGCAGCCCAGGTCCATTTCGGGACAGGGGGACCGGGGAGCTGTTTTTT

d_call: .
v_call: TRBV14
clone_size: .
j_call: TRBJ2-5
cdr3_aa: CASSRGAGETQYF
cdr3_nt: TGTGCCAGCAGCCGCGGAGCGGGAGAGACCCAGTACTTC

d_call: TRBD2
v_call: TRBV19
clone_size: .
j_call: TRBJ2-3
cdr3_aa: CASSFRSSGEADTQYF
cdr3_nt: TGTGCCAGTAGTTTCAGGAGTAGCGGGGAAGCAGATACGCAGTATTTT

d_call: TRBD1
v_call: TRBV7-8
clone_size: .
j_call: TRBJ2-4
cdr3_aa: CASSQDRGNIQYF
cdr3_nt: TGTGCCAGCAGCCAGGACAGGGGAAACATTCAGTACTTC

d_call: TRBD2
v_call: TRBV9
clone_size: .
j_call: TRBJ2-1
cdr3_aa: CASSVMSGVYNEQFF
cdr3_nt: TGTGCCAGCAGCGTAATGAGCGGGGTTTACAATGAGCAGTTCTTC

d_call: .
v_call: TRBV27
clone_size: .
j_call: TRBJ2-3
cdr3_aa: CASTPPGLTSTDTQYF
cdr3_nt: TGTGCCAGCACCCCACCGGGACTTACTAGCACAGATACGCAGTATTTT

d_call: .
v_call: TRBV5-1
clone_size: .
j_call: TRBJ1-4
cdr3_aa: CASSLQLRGEKLFF
cdr3_nt: TGCGCCAGCAGCTTACAACTACGAGGTGAAAAACTGTTTTTT

d_call: TRBD1
v_call: TRBV18
clone_size: .
j_call: TRBJ1-5
cdr3_aa: CASSPDRVRNQPQHF
cdr3_nt: TGTGCCAGCTCACCCGACAGGGTTCGCAATCAGCCCCAGCATTTT

d_call: .
v_call: TRBV12-2
clone_size: .
j_call: TRBJ1-2
cdr3_aa: CASRLRPGESLYGYTF
cdr3_nt: TGTGCAAGTCGCTTAAGGCCCGGGGAGAGTCTCTATGGCTACACCTTC

d_call: TRBD1
v_call: TRBV4-3
clone_size: .
j_call: TRBJ1-3
cdr3_aa: CASSQEGGSGGNTIYF
cdr3_nt: TGCGCCAGCAGCCAAGAAGGGGGCTCGGGAGGAAACACCATATATTTT

d_call: TRBD1
v_call: TRBV27
clone_size: .
j_call: TRBJ2-3
cdr3_aa: CASSLVTGVRDTQYF
cdr3_nt: TGTGCCAGCAGTTTGGTGACAGGGGTAAGAGATACGCAGTATTTT

d_call: TRBD2
v_call: TRBV10-2
clone_size: .
j_call: TRBJ2-3
cdr3_aa: CASSLTSKLLDTQYF
cdr3_nt: TGCGCCAGCAGTTTGACTAGCAAGCTCCTAGATACGCAGTATTTT

d_call: TRBD1
v_call: TRBV4-1
clone_size: .
j_call: TRBJ1-4
cdr3_aa: CASSQEGQSEKLFF
cdr3_nt: TGCGCCAGCAGCCAAGAGGGACAGTCAGAAAAACTGTTTTTT

d_call: .
v_call: TRBV19
clone_size: .
j_call: TRBJ1-2
cdr3_aa: CASSSSRGYGYTF
cdr3_nt: TGTGCCAGTAGTAGTAGCAGGGGCTATGGCTACACCTTC

d_call: .
v_call: TRBV4-1
clone_size: .
j_call: TRBJ1-1
cdr3_aa: CASSQVAANTEAFF
cdr3_nt: TGCGCCAGCAGCCAGGTCGCGGCCAACACTGAAGCTTTCTTT

d_call: TRBD1
v_call: TRBV5-1
clone_size: .
j_call: TRBJ1-2
cdr3_aa: CASSLGTGRGGYTF
cdr3_nt: TGCGCCAGCAGCTTGGGGACAGGGAGAGGCGGCTACACCTTC

d_call: TRBD1
v_call: TRBV4-1
clone_size: .
j_call: TRBJ1-2
cdr3_aa: CASSQERTGPGYTF
cdr3_nt: TGCGCCAGCAGCCAAGAGAGGACAGGGCCTGGCTACACCTTC

d_call: .
v_call: TRBV10-2
clone_size: once
j_call: TRBJ2-7
cdr3_aa: CASSVAVPYEQYF
cdr3_nt: TGCGCCAGCAGTGTGGCAGTCCCCTACGAGCAGTACTTC

d_call: .
v_call: TRBV7-2
clone_size: .
j_call: TRBJ1-4
cdr3_aa: CASSSSRSTNEKLFF
cdr3_nt: TGTGCCAGCAGCAGTTCACGGTCAACTAATGAAAAACTGTTTTTT

d_call: .
v_call: TRBV14
clone_size: .
j_call: TRBJ2-3
cdr3_aa: CASSQDATGTDTQYF
cdr3_nt: TGTGCCAGCAGCCAAGATGCGACAGGCACAGATACGCAGTATTTT

d_call: .
v_call: TRBV4-1
clone_size: .
j_call: TRBJ2-5
cdr3_aa: CASSALGGYGGQETQYF
cdr3_nt: TGCGCCAGCAGCGCCCTTGGGGGGTATGGGGGTCAGGAGACCCAGTACTTC

d_call: .
v_call: TRBV19
clone_size: .
j_call: TRBJ1-2
cdr3_aa: CASSLTAYGYTF
cdr3_nt: TGTGCCAGTAGTTTGACAGCCTATGGCTACACCTTC

d_call: TRBD1
v_call: TRBV4-1
clone_size: .
j_call: TRBJ1-5
cdr3_aa: CASSEGGAGNQPQHF
cdr3_nt: TGCGCCAGCAGCGAAGGGGGCGCCGGCAATCAGCCCCAGCATTTT

d_call: .
v_call: TRBV9
clone_size: .
j_call: TRBJ1-4
cdr3_aa: CASSLTPSVMTGSNEKLFF
cdr3_nt: TGTGCCAGCAGCCTCACCCCTTCAGTGATGACGGGGAGTAATGAAAAACTGTTTTTT

d_call: .
v_call: TRBV5-1
clone_size: .
j_call: TRBJ1-2
cdr3_aa: CASSLAPDTHYGYTF
cdr3_nt: TGCGCCAGCAGCTTGGCCCCGGACACCCACTATGGCTACACCTTC

d_call: TRBD2
v_call: TRBV2
clone_size: .
j_call: TRBJ2-7
cdr3_aa: CASSQPVAGMAGAGYEQYF
cdr3_nt: TGTGCCAGCAGCCAACCGGTAGCGGGGATGGCCGGGGCTGGGTACGAGCAGTACTTC

d_call: TRBD2
v_call: TRBV10-3
clone_size: .
j_call: TRBJ2-1
cdr3_aa: CAISDGGAGYNEQFF
cdr3_nt: TGTGCCATCAGCGACGGGGGGGCGGGATACAATGAGCAGTTCTTC